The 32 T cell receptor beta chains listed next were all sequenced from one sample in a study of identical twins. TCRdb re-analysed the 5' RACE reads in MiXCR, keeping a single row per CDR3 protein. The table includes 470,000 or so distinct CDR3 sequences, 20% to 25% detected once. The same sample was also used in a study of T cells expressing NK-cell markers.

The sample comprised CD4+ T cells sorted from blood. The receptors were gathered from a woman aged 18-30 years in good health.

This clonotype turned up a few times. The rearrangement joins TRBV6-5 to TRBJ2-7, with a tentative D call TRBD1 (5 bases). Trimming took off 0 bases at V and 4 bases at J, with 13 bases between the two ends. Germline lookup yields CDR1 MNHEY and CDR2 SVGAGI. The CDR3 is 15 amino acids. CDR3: CASSYSTASVYEQYF. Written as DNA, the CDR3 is TGTGCCAGCAGTTACTCGACAGCGTCGGTGTACGAGCAGTACTTC.

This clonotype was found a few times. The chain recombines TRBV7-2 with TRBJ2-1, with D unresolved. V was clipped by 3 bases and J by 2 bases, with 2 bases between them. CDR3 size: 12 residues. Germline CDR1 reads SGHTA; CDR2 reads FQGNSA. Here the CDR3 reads CASSFAYNEQFF. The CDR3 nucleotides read TGTGCCAGCAGCTTTGCCTACAATGAGCAGTTCTTC.

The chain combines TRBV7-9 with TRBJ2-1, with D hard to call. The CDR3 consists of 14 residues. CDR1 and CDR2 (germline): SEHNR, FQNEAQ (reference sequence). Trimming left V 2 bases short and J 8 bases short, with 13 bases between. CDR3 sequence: CASSLKGTGHEQFF. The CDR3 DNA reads TGTGCCAGCAGCTTAAAGGGAACCGGCCATGAGCAGTTCTTC.

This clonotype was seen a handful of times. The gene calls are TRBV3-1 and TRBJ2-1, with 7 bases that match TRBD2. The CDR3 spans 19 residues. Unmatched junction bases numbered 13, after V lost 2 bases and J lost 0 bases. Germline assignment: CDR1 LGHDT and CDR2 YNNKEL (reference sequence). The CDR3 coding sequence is TGTGCCAGCAGCCAAATCTCGGCTAGCGGAGGCCCCTCCTACAATGAGCAGTTCTTC. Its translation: CASSQISASGGPSYNEQFF.

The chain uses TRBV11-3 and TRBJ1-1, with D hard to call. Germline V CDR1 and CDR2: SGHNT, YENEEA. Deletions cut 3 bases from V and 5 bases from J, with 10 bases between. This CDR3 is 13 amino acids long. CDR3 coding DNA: TGTGCCAGCAGCTTCGGGGAGCAGACTGAAGCTTTCTTT. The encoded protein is CASSFGEQTEAFF.

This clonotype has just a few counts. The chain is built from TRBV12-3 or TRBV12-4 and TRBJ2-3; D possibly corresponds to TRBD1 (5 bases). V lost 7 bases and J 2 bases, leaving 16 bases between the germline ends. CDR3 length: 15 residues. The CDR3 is CASTSAGRATDTQYF. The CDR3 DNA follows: TGTGCCAGCACTTCTGCCGGCAGGGCCACAGATACGCAGTATTTT.

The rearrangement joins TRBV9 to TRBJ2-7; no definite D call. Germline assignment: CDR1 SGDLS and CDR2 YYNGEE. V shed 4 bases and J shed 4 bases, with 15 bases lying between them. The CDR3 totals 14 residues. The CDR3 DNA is TGTGCCAGCAGCACTACGTATTTGGGATACGAGCAGTACTTC. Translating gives CASSTTYLGYEQYF.

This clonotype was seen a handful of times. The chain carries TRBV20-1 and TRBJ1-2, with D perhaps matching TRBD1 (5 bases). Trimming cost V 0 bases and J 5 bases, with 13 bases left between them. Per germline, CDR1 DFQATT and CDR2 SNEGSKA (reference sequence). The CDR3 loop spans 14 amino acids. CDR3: CSARDRGRDYGYTF. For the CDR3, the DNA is TGCAGTGCTAGAGATCGAGGCAGGGATTATGGCTACACCTTC.

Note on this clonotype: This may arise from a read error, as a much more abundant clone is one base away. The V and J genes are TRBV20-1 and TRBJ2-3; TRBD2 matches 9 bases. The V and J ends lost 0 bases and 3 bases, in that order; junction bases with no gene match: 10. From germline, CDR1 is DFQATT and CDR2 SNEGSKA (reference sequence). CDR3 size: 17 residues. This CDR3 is CSARDNGAGGATDTQYF. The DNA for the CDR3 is TGCAGTGCTAGAGATAATGGGGCGGGAGGGGCGACAGATACGCAGTATTTT.

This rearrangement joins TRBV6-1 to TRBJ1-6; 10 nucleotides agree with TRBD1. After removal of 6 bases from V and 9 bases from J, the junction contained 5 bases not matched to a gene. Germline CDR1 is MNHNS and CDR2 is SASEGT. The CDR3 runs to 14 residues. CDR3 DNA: TGTGCCAGCAGGGGACAGGGGACGGGTTCACCCCTCCACTTT. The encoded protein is CASRGQGTGSPLHF.

As DNA, the CDR3 is TGTGCCAGCACCTCGGAAGCGCGTCATGGCTACACCTTC. Translating it yields CASTSEARHGYTF. J is TRBJ1-2 and V is TRBV7-8; D ambiguous. Germline loops: CDR1 SGHVS, CDR2 FQNEAQ. The CDR3 spans 13 residues. Trimming shortened V by 7 bases and J by 6 bases, and 15 bases separated the two germline ends.

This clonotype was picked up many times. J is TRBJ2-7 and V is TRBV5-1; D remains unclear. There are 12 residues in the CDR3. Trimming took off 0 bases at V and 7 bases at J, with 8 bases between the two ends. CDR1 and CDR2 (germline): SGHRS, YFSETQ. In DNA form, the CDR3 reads TGCGCCAGCAGCTTGGGTCTGAGAGAGCAGTACTTC. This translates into CASSLGLREQYF.

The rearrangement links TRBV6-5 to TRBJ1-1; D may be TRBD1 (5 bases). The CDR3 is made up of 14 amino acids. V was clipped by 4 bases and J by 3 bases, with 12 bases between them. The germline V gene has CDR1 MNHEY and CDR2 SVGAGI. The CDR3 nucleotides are TGTGCCAGCAGTTTTCTCCAGGGCGACACTGAAGCTTTCTTT. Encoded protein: CASSFLQGDTEAFF.

CDR3 coding DNA: TGTGCCAGCAGCCAACGGGGGGCAACAAACAATGAGCAGTTCTTC. This encodes CASSQRGATNNEQFF. The genes are TRBV3-1 and TRBJ2-1, with D perhaps matching TRBD2 (7 bases). V was pared by 2 bases and J by 5 bases, with 13 bases between. The germline gives CDR1 LGHDT, CDR2 YNNKEL (reference sequence). This CDR3 has 15 amino acids.

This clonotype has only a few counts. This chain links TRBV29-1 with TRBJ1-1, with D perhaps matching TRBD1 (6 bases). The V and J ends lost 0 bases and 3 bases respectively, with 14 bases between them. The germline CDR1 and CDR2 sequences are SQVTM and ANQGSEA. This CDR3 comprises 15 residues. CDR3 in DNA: TGCAGCGTTGAAGAGAGGGGGTTGGCGGACACTGAAGCTTTCTTT. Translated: CSVEERGLADTEAFF.

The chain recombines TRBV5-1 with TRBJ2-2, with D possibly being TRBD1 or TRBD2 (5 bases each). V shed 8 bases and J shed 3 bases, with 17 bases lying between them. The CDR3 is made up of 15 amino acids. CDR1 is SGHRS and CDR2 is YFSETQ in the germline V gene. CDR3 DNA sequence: TGCGCCAGTAAGCCGGGACCAGGCGACACCGGGGAGCTGTTTTTT. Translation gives CASKPGPGDTGELFF.

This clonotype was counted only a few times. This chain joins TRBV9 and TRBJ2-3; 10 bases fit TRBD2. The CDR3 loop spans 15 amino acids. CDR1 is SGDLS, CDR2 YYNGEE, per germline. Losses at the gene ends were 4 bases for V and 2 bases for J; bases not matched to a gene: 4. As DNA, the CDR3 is TGTGCCAGCAGCAGGACTAGCGGAATCACAGATACGCAGTATTTT. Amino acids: CASSRTSGITDTQYF.

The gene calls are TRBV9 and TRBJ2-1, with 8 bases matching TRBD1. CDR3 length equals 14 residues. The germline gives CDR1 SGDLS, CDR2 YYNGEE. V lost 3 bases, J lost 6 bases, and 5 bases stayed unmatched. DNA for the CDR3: TGTGCCAGCAGCGGAGTGACAGGGGCCAATGAGCAGTTCTTC. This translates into CASSGVTGANEQFF.

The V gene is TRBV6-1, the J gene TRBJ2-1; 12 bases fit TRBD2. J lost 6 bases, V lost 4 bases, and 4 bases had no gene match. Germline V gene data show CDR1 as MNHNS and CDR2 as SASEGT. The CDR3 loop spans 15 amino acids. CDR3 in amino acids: CASSAVTSGGNEQFF. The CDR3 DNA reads TGTGCCAGCAGTGCGGTGACTAGCGGGGGCAATGAGCAGTTCTTC.

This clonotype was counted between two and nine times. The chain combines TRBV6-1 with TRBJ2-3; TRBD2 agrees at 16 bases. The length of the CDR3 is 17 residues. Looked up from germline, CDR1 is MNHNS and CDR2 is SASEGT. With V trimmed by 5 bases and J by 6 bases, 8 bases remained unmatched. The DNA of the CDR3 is TGTGCCAGCAGTCAAAGGGGACTAGCGGGAGGGGCCGATACGCAGTATTTT. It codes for CASSQRGLAGGADTQYF.

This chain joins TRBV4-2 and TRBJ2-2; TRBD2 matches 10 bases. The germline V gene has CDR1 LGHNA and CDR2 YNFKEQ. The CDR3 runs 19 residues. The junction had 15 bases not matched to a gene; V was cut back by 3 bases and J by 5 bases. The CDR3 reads CASSQRYSGGAGKTGELFF. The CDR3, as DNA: TGTGCCAGCAGCCAGAGGTACAGCGGGGGGGCCGGAAAGACCGGGGAGCTGTTTTTT.

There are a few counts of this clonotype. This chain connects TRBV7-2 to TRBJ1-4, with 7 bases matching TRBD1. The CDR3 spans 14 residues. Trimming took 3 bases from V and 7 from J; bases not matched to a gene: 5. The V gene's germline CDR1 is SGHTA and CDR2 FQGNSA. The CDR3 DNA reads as TGTGCCAGCAGCTTGTACAGGGGTGGTGAAAAACTGTTTTTT. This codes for CASSLYRGGEKLFF.

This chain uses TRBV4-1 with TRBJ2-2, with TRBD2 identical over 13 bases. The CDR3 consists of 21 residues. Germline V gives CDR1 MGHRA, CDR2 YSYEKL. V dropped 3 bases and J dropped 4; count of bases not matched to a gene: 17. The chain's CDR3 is CASSHGPVLAGGPRITGELFF. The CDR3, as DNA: TGCGCCAGCAGCCATGGGCCCGTACTAGCGGGAGGGCCGAGGATCACCGGGGAGCTGTTTTTT.

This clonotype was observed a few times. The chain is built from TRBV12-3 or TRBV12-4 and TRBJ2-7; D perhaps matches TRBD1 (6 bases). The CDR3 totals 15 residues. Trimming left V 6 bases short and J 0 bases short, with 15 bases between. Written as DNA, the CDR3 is TGTGCCAGCAGCCGGACAGACATAAGCTCCTACGAGCAGTACTTC. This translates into CASSRTDISSYEQYF.

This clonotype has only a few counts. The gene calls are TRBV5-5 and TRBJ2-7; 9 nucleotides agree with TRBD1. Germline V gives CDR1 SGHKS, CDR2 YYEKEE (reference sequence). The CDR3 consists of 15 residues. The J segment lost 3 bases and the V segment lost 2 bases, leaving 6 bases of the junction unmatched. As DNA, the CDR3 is TGTGCCAGCAGCTTACAGGGGGCAAGGAGCTACGAGCAGTACTTC. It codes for CASSLQGARSYEQYF.

The CDR3: CASGRGGTSNQPQHF. CDR3 DNA: TGTGCTAGTGGCCGGGGGGGAACGAGCAATCAGCCCCAGCATTTT. The chain recombines TRBV12-5 with TRBJ1-5, with D tentatively TRBD1 (5 bases). Trimming left V 6 bases short and J 1 base short, with 13 bases between. Germline assignment: CDR1 LGHNT and CDR2 FRNRAP. There are 15 residues in the CDR3.

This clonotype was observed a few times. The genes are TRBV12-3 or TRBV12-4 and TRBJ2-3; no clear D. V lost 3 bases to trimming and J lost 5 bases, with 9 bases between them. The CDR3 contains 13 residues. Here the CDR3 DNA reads TGTGCCAGCAGTTTCAGTAATTTAGATACGCAGTATTTT. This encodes CASSFSNLDTQYF.

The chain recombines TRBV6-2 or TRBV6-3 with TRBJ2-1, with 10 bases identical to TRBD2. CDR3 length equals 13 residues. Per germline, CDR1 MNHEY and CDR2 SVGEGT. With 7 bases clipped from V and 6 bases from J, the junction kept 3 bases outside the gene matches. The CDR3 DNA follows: TGTGCCAGCAATTTAGCGGGAGGCAATGAGCAGTTCTTC. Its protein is CASNLAGGNEQFF.

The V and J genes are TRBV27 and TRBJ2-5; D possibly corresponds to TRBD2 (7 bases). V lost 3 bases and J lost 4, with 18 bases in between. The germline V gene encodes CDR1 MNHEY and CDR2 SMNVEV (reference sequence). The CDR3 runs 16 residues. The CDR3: CASSLMAGAYAETQYF. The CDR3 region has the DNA TGTGCCAGCAGTTTGATGGCGGGGGCCTACGCAGAGACCCAGTACTTC.

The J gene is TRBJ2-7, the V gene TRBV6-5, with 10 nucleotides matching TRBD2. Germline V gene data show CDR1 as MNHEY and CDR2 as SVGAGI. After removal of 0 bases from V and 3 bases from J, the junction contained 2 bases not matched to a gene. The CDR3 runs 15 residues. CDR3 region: CASSYSLAGYYEQYF. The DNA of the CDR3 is TGTGCCAGCAGTTACTCACTAGCGGGGTACTACGAGCAGTACTTC.

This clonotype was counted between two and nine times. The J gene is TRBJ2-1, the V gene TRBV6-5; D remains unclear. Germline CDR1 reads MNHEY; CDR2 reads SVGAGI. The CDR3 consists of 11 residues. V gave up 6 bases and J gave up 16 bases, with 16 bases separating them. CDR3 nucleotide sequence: TGTGCCAGCAGCTCCGGGCCCAGGAGATTCTTC. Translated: CASSSGPRRFF.

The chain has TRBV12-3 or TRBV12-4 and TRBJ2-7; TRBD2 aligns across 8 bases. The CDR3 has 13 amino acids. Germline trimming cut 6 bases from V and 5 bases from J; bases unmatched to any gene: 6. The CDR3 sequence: CASRRGGVHEQYF. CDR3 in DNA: TGTGCCAGCAGACGGGGGGGAGTCCACGAGCAGTACTTC.